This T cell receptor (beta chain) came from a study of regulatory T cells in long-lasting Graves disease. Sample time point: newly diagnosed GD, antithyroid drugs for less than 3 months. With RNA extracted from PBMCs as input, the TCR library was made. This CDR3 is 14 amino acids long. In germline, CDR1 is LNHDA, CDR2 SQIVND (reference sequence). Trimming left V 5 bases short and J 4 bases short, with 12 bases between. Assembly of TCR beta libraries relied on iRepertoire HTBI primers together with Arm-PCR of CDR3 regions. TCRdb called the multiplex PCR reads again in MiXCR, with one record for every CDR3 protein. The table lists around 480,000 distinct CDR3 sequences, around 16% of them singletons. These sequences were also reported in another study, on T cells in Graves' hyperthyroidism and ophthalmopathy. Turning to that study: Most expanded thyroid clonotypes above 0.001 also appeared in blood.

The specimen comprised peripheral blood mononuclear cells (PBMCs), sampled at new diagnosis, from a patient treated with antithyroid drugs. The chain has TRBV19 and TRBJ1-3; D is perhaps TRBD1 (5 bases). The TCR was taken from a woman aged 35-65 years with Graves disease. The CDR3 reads CASSVLSGGNTIYF. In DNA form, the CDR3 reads TGTGCCAGTAGTGTCCTTTCAGGGGGAAACACCATATATTTT.